This TCR beta chain was captured by sequencing in a study of blood T cell repertoires in COVID-19. Looking at the study overall: COVID-19 samples from acute and convalescent phases originated in the United States, Italy and Spain.

This CDR3 contains 14 residues. Germline assignment: CDR1 SGHRS and CDR2 YFSETQ. V gave up 5 bases and J gave up 5 bases; unmatched junction bases: 6. Original data processing: Counts of nucleated cells, estimated from reference gene primer amplification, were obtained. Data came from immunoSEQ multiplex PCR; TCRdb stores just in-frame clones and leaves some out. V and J calls and clone size follow that table, whereas D and trimming were derived from the DNA. The sample shows roughly 200,000 clones, roughly 90% of them seen only once. The clonotype originates from a man aged 18 to 30 with acute COVID-19. This sequence joins TRBV5-1 and TRBJ1-1; 10 bases map to TRBD1. The source material was PBMCs or T cells enriched from blood (not recorded which). For the CDR3, the DNA is TGCGCCAGCAGTCAAGGACAGGGGGGGACTGAAGCTTTCTTT. Protein: CASSQGQGGTEAFF.